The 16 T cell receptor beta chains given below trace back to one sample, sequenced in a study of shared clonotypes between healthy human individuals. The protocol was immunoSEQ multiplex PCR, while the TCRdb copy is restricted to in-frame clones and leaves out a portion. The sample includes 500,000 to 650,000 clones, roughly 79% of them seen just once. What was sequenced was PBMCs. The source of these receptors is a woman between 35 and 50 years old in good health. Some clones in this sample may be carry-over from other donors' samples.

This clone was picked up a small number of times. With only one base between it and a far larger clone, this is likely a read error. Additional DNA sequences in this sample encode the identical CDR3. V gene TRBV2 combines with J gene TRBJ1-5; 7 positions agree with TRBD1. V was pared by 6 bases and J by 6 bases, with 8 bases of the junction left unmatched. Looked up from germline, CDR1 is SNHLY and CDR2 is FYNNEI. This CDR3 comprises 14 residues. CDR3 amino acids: CASSPGGEAQPQHF. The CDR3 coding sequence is TGTGCCAGCAGCCCAGGGGGGGAGGCTCAGCCCCAGCATTTT.

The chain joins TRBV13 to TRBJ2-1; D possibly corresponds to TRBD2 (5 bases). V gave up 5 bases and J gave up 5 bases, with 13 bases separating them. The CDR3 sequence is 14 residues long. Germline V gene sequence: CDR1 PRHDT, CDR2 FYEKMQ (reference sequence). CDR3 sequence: CASSPRMEDNEQFF. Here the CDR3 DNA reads TGTGCCAGCAGCCCCAGGATGGAGGACAATGAGCAGTTCTTC.

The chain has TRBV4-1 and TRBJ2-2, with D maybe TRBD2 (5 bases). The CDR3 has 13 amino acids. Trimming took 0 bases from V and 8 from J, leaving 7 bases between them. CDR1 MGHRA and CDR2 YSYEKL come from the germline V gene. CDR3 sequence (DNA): TGCGCCAGCAGCCAAGAGAGGGTTGGGGAGCTGTTTTTT. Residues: CASSQERVGELFF.

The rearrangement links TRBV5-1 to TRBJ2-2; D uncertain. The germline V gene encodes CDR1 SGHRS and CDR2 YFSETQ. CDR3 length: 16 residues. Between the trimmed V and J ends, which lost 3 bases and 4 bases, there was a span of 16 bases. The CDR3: CASSSLSGVGTGELFF. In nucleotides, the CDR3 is TGCGCCAGCAGCTCCCTCTCCGGAGTAGGCACCGGGGAGCTGTTTTTT.

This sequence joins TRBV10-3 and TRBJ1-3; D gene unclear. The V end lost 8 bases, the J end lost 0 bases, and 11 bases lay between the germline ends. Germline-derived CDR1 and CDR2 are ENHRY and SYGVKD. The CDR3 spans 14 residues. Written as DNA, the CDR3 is TGTGCCATCGGCGAACAAAGCTCTGGAAACACCATATATTTT. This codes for CAIGEQSSGNTIYF.

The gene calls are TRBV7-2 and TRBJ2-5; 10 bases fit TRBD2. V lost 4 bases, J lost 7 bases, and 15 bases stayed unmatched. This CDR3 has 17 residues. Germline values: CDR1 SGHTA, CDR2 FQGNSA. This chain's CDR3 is CASSSPSSAGGPVTQYF. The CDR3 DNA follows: TGTGCCAGCAGCTCACCCTCTTCAGCGGGAGGGCCGGTGACCCAGTACTTC.

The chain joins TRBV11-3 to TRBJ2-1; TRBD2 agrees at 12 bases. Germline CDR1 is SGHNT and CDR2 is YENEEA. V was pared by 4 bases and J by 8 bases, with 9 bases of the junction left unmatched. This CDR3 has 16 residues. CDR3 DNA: TGTGCCAGCAGCTCCCTGACTAGCGGGAGTCGCCATGAGCAGTTCTTC. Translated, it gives CASSSLTSGSRHEQFF.

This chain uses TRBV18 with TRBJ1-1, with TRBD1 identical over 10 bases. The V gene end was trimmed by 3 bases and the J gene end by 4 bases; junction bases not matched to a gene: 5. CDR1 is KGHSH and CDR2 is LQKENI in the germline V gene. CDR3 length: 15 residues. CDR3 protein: CASSPSGTGVTEAFF. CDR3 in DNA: TGTGCCAGCTCACCTTCCGGGACAGGGGTCACTGAAGCTTTCTTT. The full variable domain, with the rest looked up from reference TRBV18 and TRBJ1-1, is NAGVMQNPRHLVRRRGQEARLRCSPMKGHSHVYWYRQLPEEGLKFMVYLQKENIIDESGMPKERFSAEFPKEGPSILRIQQVVRGDSAAYFCASSPSGTGVTEAFFGQGTRLTVV.

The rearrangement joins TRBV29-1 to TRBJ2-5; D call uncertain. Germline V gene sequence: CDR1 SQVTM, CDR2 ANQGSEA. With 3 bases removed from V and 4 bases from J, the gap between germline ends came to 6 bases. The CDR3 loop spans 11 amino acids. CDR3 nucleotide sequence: TGCAGCGTTGACCTGGTAGAGACCCAGTACTTC. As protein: CSVDLVETQYF.

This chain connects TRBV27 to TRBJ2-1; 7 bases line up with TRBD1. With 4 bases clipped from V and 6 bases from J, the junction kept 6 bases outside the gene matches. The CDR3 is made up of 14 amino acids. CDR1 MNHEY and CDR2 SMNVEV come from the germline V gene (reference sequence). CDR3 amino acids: CASSYRGRSNEQFF. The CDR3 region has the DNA TGTGCCAGCAGTTATAGGGGGCGGTCCAATGAGCAGTTCTTC.

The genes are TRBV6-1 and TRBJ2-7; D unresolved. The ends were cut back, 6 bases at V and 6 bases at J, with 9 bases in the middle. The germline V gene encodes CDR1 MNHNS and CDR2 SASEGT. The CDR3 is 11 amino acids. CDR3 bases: TGTGCCAGCAGGACACGAGCCGAGCAGTACTTC. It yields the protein CASRTRAEQYF.

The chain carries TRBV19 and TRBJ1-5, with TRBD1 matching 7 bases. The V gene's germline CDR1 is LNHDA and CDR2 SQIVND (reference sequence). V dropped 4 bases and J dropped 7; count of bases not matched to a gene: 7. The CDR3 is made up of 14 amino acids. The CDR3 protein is CASSTDRDGQPQHF. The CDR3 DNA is TGTGCCAGTAGTACAGACAGGGATGGGCAGCCCCAGCATTTT. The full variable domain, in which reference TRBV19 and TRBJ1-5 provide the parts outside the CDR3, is DGGITQSPKYLFRKEGQNVTLSCEQNLNHDAMYWYRQDPGQGLRLIYYSQIVNDFQKGDIAEGYSVSREKKESFPLTVTSAQKNPTAFYLCASSTDRDGQPQHFGDGTRLSIL.

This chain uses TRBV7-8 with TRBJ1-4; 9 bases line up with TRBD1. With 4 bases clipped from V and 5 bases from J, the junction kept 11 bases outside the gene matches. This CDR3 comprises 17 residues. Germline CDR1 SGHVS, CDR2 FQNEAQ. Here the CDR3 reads CASSSTGTGWRNEKLFF. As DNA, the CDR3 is TGTGCCAGCAGCTCGACAGGGACAGGGTGGCGAAATGAAAAACTGTTTTTT.

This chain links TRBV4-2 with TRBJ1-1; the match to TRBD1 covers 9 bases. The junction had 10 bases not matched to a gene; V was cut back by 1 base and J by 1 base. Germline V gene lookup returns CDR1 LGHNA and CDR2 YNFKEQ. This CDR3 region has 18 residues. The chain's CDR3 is CASSQVSLGQGGNTEAFF. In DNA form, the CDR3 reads TGTGCCAGCAGCCAAGTATCCTTGGGACAGGGAGGGAACACTGAAGCTTTCTTT.

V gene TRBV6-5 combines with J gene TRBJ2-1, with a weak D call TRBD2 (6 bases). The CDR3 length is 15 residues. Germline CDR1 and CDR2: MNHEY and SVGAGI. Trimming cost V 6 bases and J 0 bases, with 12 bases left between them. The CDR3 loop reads CASSPAGSSYNEQFF. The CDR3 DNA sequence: TGTGCCAGCAGCCCCGCGGGGAGCTCCTACAATGAGCAGTTCTTC.

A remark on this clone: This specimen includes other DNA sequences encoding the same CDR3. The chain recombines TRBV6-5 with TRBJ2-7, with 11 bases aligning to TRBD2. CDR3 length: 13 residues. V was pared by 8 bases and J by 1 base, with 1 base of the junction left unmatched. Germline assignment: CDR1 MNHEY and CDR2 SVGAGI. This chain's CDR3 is CASRTSGSYEQYF. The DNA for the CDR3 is TGTGCCAGCCGGACTAGCGGGTCCTACGAGCAGTACTTC.